The rows below give T cell receptor beta chains drawn from one sample of a study of control samples from healthy donors and cancer patients. Here immunoSEQ multiplex PCR was the method, and the copy in TCRdb shows in-frame clones only, minus some. The data hold under 65,000 clones, with around 87% observed a single time. Material: PBMCs. These receptors all come from a woman aged 60 to 75 with lung cancer. The CDR3 runs from the conserved cysteine through the conserved F or W. D genes are given only for firm matches. A row's size may be missing; if present it is once, few, many or a size class.

j_call: TRBJ2-7; d_call: TRBD2; clone_size: -; v_call: TRBV4-1; cdr3_nt: TGCGCCAGCAGCCCACAGGGCTCCTTAGCGGGAGGGGCCCCCAGAAAGCAGTACTTC; cdr3_aa: CASSPQGSLAGGAPRKQYF
j_call: TRBJ2-2; d_call: -; clone_size: -; v_call: TRBV5-1; cdr3_nt: TGCGCCAGCAGGATGGACACGAACACCGGGGAGCTGTTTTTT; cdr3_aa: CASRMDTNTGELFF
j_call: TRBJ2-1; d_call: -; clone_size: few; v_call: TRBV25-1; cdr3_nt: TGTGCCAGCAGTGAAGGGTTGGAGAGGTTCTTC; cdr3_aa: CASSEGLERFF
j_call: TRBJ1-1; d_call: -; clone_size: -; v_call: TRBV12-3/TRBV12-4; cdr3_nt: TGTGCCAGCAGTCCAGGGATTGCAGCTTTCTTT; cdr3_aa: CASSPGIAAFF
j_call: TRBJ2-7; d_call: TRBD1; clone_size: -; v_call: TRBV2; cdr3_nt: TGTGCCAGCAGTGAAAGGGGGCGCTTTGACTGGCAGTACTTC; cdr3_aa: CASSERGRFDWQYF
j_call: TRBJ1-6; d_call: -; clone_size: once; v_call: TRBV4-1; cdr3_nt: TGCGCCAGCAGCCAAGAAACAGCTAATTCACCCCTCCACTTT; cdr3_aa: CASSQETANSPLHF
j_call: TRBJ2-2; d_call: -; clone_size: -; v_call: TRBV20-1; cdr3_nt: TGCAGTGCTAGTGGTGGCAGTTGGAACACCGGGGAGCTGTTTTTT; cdr3_aa: CSASGGSWNTGELFF
j_call: TRBJ1-2; d_call: -; clone_size: -; v_call: TRBV6-5; cdr3_nt: TGTGCCAGCAGTCCTCTCCAGGGTCATGGCGGCTACACCTTC; cdr3_aa: CASSPLQGHGGYTF
j_call: TRBJ2-7; d_call: TRBD1; clone_size: -; v_call: TRBV6-1; cdr3_nt: TGTGCCAGCAGTGACTGGACAGGGCGGGACCCCTACGAGCAGTACTTC; cdr3_aa: CASSDWTGRDPYEQYF
j_call: TRBJ2-3; d_call: -; clone_size: -; v_call: TRBV5-1; cdr3_nt: TGCGCCAGCAGCTTGGCCCTAGGGGTAGATACGCAGTATTTT; cdr3_aa: CASSLALGVDTQYF
j_call: TRBJ1-5; d_call: -; clone_size: -; v_call: TRBV29-1; cdr3_nt: TGCAGCGTTGAAGGGCAGGGGATGGAGCCCCAGCATTTT; cdr3_aa: CSVEGQGMEPQHF
j_call: TRBJ1-1; d_call: -; clone_size: -; v_call: TRBV9; cdr3_nt: TGTGCCAGCAGCGAGAACACTGAAGCTTTCTTT; cdr3_aa: CASSENTEAFF
j_call: TRBJ1-2; d_call: -; clone_size: -; v_call: TRBV3-1/TRBV3-2; cdr3_nt: TGTGCCAGCAGCCATTATGCAGGGAGTAAATTTGGCTACACCTTC; cdr3_aa: CASSHYAGSKFGYTF
j_call: TRBJ2-1; d_call: TRBD2; clone_size: -; v_call: TRBV19; cdr3_nt: TGTGCCAGTCACAACCGCCAACTAGCGGGAGCTAGGCAGTTCTTC; cdr3_aa: CASHNRQLAGARQFF
j_call: TRBJ2-3; d_call: -; clone_size: -; v_call: TRBV19; cdr3_nt: TGTGCCAGTAGTCTACTCAGGGGAGATACGCAGTATTTT; cdr3_aa: CASSLLRGDTQYF
j_call: TRBJ2-7; d_call: -; clone_size: -; v_call: TRBV19; cdr3_nt: TGTGCCAGTAGTGTCGACAGCCAGACTTCCTACGAGCAGTACTTC; cdr3_aa: CASSVDSQTSYEQYF
j_call: TRBJ2-3; d_call: TRBD1; clone_size: -; v_call: TRBV28; cdr3_nt: TGTGCCAGCAGTTTGAGGATCCTTTGGGACAGGGGGTGGACAGATACGCAGTATTTT; cdr3_aa: CASSLRILWDRGWTDTQYF
j_call: TRBJ1-1; d_call: -; clone_size: once; v_call: TRBV12-3/TRBV12-4; cdr3_nt: TGTGCCAGCAGCTTAGCTGGGGGCGAACGGGACTTT; cdr3_aa: CASSLAGGERDF
j_call: TRBJ1-4; d_call: -; clone_size: once; v_call: TRBV7-9; cdr3_nt: TGTGCCAGCATTCGAGGGGCTGCAACTAATGAAAAACTGTTTTTT; cdr3_aa: CASIRGAATNEKLFF
j_call: TRBJ1-1; d_call: -; clone_size: -; v_call: TRBV7-8; cdr3_nt: TGTGCCAGCAGCTGGCCTACACAACGGACGAAGGGTGAAGCTTTCTTT; cdr3_aa: CASSWPTQRTKGEAFF
j_call: TRBJ2-3; d_call: -; clone_size: -; v_call: TRBV2; cdr3_nt: TGTGCCAGCAGTTTGGGAGCGCGCACAGATACGCAGTATTTT; cdr3_aa: CASSLGARTDTQYF
j_call: TRBJ2-4; d_call: -; clone_size: -; v_call: TRBV6-6; cdr3_nt: TGTGCCAGCACCGCCGGGACAGCCAAAAACATTCAGTACTTC; cdr3_aa: CASTAGTAKNIQYF
j_call: TRBJ2-1; d_call: TRBD2; clone_size: -; v_call: TRBV11-2; cdr3_nt: TGTGCCAGCAGCTCCCTGTTAGCGGGGGGGCCGGGTGAGCAGTTCTTC; cdr3_aa: CASSSLLAGGPGEQFF
j_call: TRBJ1-1; d_call: -; clone_size: -; v_call: TRBV23-1; cdr3_nt: TGCGCCAGCAGTTCCCGGGCACCCCCACCCATGAACACTGAAGCTTTCTTT; cdr3_aa: CASSSRAPPPMNTEAFF
j_call: TRBJ2-7; d_call: -; clone_size: -; v_call: TRBV27; cdr3_nt: TGTGCCAGCAGTTTTGGGGCGCCGGGCGGAGCCTACGAGCAGTACTTC; cdr3_aa: CASSFGAPGGAYEQYF
j_call: TRBJ2-1; d_call: TRBD2; clone_size: -; v_call: TRBV29-1; cdr3_nt: TGCAGCGTTGAAGGGGCTAGCGGGATTGTGGATGAGCAGTTCTTC; cdr3_aa: CSVEGASGIVDEQFF